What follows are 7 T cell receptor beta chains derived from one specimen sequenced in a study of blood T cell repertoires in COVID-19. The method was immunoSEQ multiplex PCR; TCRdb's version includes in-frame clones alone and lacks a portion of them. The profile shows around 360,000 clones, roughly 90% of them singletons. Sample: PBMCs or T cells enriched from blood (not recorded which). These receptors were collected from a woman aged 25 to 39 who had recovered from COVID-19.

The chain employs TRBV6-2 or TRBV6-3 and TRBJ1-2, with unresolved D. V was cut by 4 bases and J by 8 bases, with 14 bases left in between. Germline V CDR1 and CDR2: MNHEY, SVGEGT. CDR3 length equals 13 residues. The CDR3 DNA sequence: TGTGCCAGCAGTTTAGACACCCTCTACGGCTACACCTTC. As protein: CASSLDTLYGYTF.

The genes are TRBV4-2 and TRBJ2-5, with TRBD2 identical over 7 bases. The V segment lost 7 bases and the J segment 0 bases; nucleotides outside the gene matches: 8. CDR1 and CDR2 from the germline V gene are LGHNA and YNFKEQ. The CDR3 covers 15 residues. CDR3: CASTTGLTYQETQYF. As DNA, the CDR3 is TGTGCCAGCACCACGGGACTAACGTACCAAGAGACCCAGTACTTC.

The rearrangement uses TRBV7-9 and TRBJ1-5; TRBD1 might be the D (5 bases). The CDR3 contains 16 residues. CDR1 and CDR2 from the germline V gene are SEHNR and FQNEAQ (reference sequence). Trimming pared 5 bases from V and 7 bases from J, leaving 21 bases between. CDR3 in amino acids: CASSTSTQGGLQPQHF. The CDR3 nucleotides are TGTGCCAGCAGCACATCGACTCAGGGTGGTTTGCAGCCCCAGCATTTT.

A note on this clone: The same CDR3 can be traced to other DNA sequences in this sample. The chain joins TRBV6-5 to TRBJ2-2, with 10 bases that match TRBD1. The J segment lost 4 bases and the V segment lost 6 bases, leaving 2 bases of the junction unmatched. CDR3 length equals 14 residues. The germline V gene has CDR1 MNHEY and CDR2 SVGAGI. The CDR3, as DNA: TGTGCCAGCAGGGGACAGGGGAGCACCGGGGAGCTGTTTTTT. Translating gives CASRGQGSTGELFF.

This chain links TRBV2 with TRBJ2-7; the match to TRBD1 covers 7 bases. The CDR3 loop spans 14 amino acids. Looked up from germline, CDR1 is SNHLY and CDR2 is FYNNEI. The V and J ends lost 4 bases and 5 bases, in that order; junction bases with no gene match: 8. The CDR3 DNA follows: TGTGCCAGCAGTGCCCGACAGGGTCCCAACGAGCAGTACTTC. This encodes CASSARQGPNEQYF.

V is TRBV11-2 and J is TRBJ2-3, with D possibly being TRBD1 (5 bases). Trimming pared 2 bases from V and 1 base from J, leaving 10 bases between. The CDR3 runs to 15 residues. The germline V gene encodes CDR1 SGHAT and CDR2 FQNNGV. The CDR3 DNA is TGTGCCAGCAGCTTACGGCTAGGGGGCACAGATACGCAGTATTTT. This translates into CASSLRLGGTDTQYF.

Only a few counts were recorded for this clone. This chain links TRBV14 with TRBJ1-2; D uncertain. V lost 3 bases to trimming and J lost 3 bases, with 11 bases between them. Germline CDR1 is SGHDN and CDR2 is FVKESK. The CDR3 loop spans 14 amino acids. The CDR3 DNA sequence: TGTGCCAGCAGCCACGTAGCTTATGACTATGGCTACACCTTC. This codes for CASSHVAYDYGYTF. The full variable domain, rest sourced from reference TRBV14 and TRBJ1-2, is EAGVTQFPSHSVIEKGQTVTLRCDPISGHDNLYWYRRVMGKEIKFLLHFVKESKQDESGMPNNRFLAERTGGTYSTLKVQPAELEDSGVYFCASSHVAYDYGYTFGSGTRLTVV.